This T cell receptor beta chain was captured by sequencing in a study of T cell repertoires in cytomegalovirus infection. Across the whole study: Public TCR beta signatures provided an indication of both CMV infection and a matching HLA type. Study-wide results and caveats: The response measured ex vivo was dominated by TCR beta clonotypes (HLA-C-restricted and CMV-specific).

This clonotype was found a few times. Its target is not known. One base away lies a much larger clone, so this may be a sequencing read error. This CDR3 has 9 residues. Germline CDR1 is SGDLS and CDR2 is YYNGEE. Trimming took off 7 bases at V and 7 bases at J, with 5 bases between the two ends. MiXCR, run by TCRdb on the reads, gives a single entry per CDR3 protein. The table lists approximately 910,000 distinct CDR3 sequences, 31% of them singletons. The sample in question was cultured CD8+ T cells from PBMCs, obtained from culture after CMV antigen stimulation. The clonotype originates from a human donor in good health (CMV status not recorded). Some clones in this sample may be carry-over from other donors' samples. This sequence joins TRBV9 and TRBJ1-2; D unresolved. The CDR3 coding sequence is TGTGCCAGCGGGAGTGGCTACACCTTC. Translated: CASGSGYTF.